The present T cell receptor (beta chain) was sequenced within a study of CD8 T cells in ankylosing spondylitis (dated by TCRdb to about 2017). For the wider study: The study set out to find disease-linked TCR variants by profiling T cell receptor beta repertoires in ankylosing spondylitis patients and healthy donors. Samples of peripheral blood were taken, and for ankylosing spondylitis patients, synovial fluid was collected as well. The full study cohort was made up of about 24 ankylosing spondylitis patients and 108 healthy donors.

TCRdb records Illumina HiSeq 2500 as the sequencer. Quantitative 5'-RACE with molecular barcodes was the method used to prepare the TCR beta libraries. On the authors' methods: A new computational method based on a probabilistic model of VDJ rearrangement was used to identify disease-linked TCR variants. TCRdb trimmed the raw reads at Q25, called clones with MiXCR and kept productive beta chains. Rows matching on CDR3 protein sequence are summarized as one entry with the most common DNA and genes. In this record, the V and J calls reflect TCRdb's handling and not the investigators' own analysis. Present in this sample are approximately 140,000 distinct CDR3 sequences, 17% of which were seen just once. The ten largest make up 30% to 35% of the sample. The CDR3 covers 11 residues, taking in both the cysteine and the phenylalanine. The DNA shown is the 33-base CDR3, in frame from base 1. Trimming at the junction amounts to 1 base on V and 7 bases on J, and the germline ends lie 4 bases apart. CDR1 and CDR2 were assigned from the germline V gene (reference sequence) as LNHNV and YYDKDF.

On the study overall, not on this receptor specifically: A TCR beta motif made up of several highly homologous amino acid variants appeared to be characteristic of blood from ankylosing spondylitis patients. According to the report, matched synovial fluid samples from ankylosing spondylitis patients were significantly enriched for the disease-linked clones. Some motif variants had previously been reported in the synovial fluid and blood of reactive arthritis patients, which suggests shared mechanisms of disease initiation. A CD8+ phenotype was shown by the disease-linked clones, which were found at relatively low frequencies in peripheral blood.

About this clonotype: This receptor's antigen is unknown. No much larger clonotype is one base removed from it; base qualities were not supplied.

The sample consisted of blood, either unsorted or a sorted T cell fraction (not recorded which). Recombination connected TRBV15 to TRBJ1-1, with no confident D gene call. This TCR came from a male donor with ankylosing spondylitis. The nucleotides are TGTGCCACCAGCAGAGTCAGTGAAGCTTTCTTT. The resulting protein is CATSRVSEAFF.